This is a list of T cell receptor beta chains from one sample in a study of early T cells in non-severe SARS-CoV-2 infection. Each CDR3 protein is one row after TCRdb ran MiXCR on the 5' RACE reads. The sample holds 50,000 to 70,000 distinct CDR3 sequences, approximately 12% seen once. The specimen was whole blood. These receptors were collected from an adult who was a healthcare worker with PCR-confirmed SARS-CoV-2 infection or an uninfected control (not recorded which). Both conserved end residues are part of each CDR3. D genes are given only for firm matches. Some rows mark clone size as missing; the rest say once, few, many or name a class of expanded clone.

d_call: TRBD2
clone_size: few
j_call: TRBJ2-3
v_call: TRBV20-1
cdr3_nt: TGCAGCGCCCAAGGCCCAACTAGCGGTGAAACTAGCACAGATACGCAGTATTTT
cdr3_aa: CSAQGPTSGETSTDTQYF

d_call: .
clone_size: few
j_call: TRBJ2-1
v_call: TRBV5-1
cdr3_nt: TGCGCCAGCAGCCTGCCCTGGACAGACCTACCGGGGTACAATGAGCAGTTCTTC
cdr3_aa: CASSLPWTDLPGYNEQFF

d_call: .
clone_size: many
j_call: TRBJ1-3
v_call: TRBV25-1
cdr3_nt: TGTGCCAGCTCTAATGCCGGGGGCTCAGGTGGAAACACCATATATTTT
cdr3_aa: CASSNAGGSGGNTIYF

d_call: .
clone_size: few
j_call: TRBJ2-5
v_call: TRBV5-4
cdr3_nt: TGTGCCAGCAGCTTGTCCGGGGCGCGTACAGAGACCCAGTACTTC
cdr3_aa: CASSLSGARTETQYF

d_call: .
clone_size: .
j_call: TRBJ2-1
v_call: TRBV29-1
cdr3_nt: TGCAGCGTAAGGGGGGGGCGGAATGAGCAGTTCTTC
cdr3_aa: CSVRGGRNEQFF

d_call: .
clone_size: few
j_call: TRBJ1-1
v_call: TRBV7-2
cdr3_nt: TGTGCCAGCAGCGCCAGCGCCACTGAAGCTTTCTTT
cdr3_aa: CASSASATEAFF

d_call: .
clone_size: few
j_call: TRBJ2-1
v_call: TRBV6-2/TRBV6-3
cdr3_nt: TGTGCCAGCAGCATAAGGGGGGTAATGTTGCCTCCTGAGCAGTTCTTC
cdr3_aa: CASSIRGVMLPPEQFF

d_call: .
clone_size: many
j_call: TRBJ2-7
v_call: TRBV11-2
cdr3_nt: TGTGCCAGCAGCTTAGGTTCCGTCCTCTCCTACGAGCAGTACTTC
cdr3_aa: CASSLGSVLSYEQYF

d_call: .
clone_size: .
j_call: TRBJ2-7
v_call: TRBV29-1
cdr3_nt: TGCAGCGTTGTTTATTTGACAGGACCCTACGAGCAGTACTTC
cdr3_aa: CSVVYLTGPYEQYF

d_call: .
clone_size: .
j_call: TRBJ2-1
v_call: TRBV29-1
cdr3_nt: TGCAGCGTTGAACCCAGCGGGGAGCAGTTCTTC
cdr3_aa: CSVEPSGEQFF

d_call: .
clone_size: few
j_call: TRBJ2-5
v_call: TRBV27
cdr3_nt: TGTGCCAGCAGCCTGGGGGGACTGCCCCAAGAGACCCAGTACTTC
cdr3_aa: CASSLGGLPQETQYF

d_call: .
clone_size: .
j_call: TRBJ1-2
v_call: TRBV29-1
cdr3_nt: TGCAGCGTTGAAGGACTCTATGGCTACACCTTC
cdr3_aa: CSVEGLYGYTF

d_call: .
clone_size: many
j_call: TRBJ2-6
v_call: TRBV27
cdr3_nt: TGTGCCAGCAGTGTCGGACACGGGGTCCCCTCTGGGGCCAACGTCCTGACTTTC
cdr3_aa: CASSVGHGVPSGANVLTF

d_call: .
clone_size: .
j_call: TRBJ2-7
v_call: TRBV7-9
cdr3_nt: TGTGCCAGCAGCAGGACGGACAGCTACGAGCAGTACTTC
cdr3_aa: CASSRTDSYEQYF

d_call: .
clone_size: .
j_call: TRBJ1-4
v_call: TRBV18
cdr3_nt: TGTGCCAGCTCACCGACGGCGAAGAATGAAAAACTGTTTTTT
cdr3_aa: CASSPTAKNEKLFF

d_call: TRBD1
clone_size: .
j_call: TRBJ1-2
v_call: TRBV27
cdr3_nt: TGTGCCAGCAGTCCAGACAGGGTCGGCTACACCTTC
cdr3_aa: CASSPDRVGYTF

d_call: TRBD1
clone_size: .
j_call: TRBJ1-5
v_call: TRBV7-9
cdr3_nt: TGTGCCAGCAGCTCGGGACAGGGTCTTCAGCCCCAGCATTTT
cdr3_aa: CASSSGQGLQPQHF

d_call: TRBD1
clone_size: few
j_call: TRBJ2-7
v_call: TRBV5-6
cdr3_nt: TGTGCCAGCAGCTTCCCCGGGACAGATTACGAGCAGTACTTC
cdr3_aa: CASSFPGTDYEQYF

d_call: TRBD1
clone_size: few
j_call: TRBJ1-2
v_call: TRBV10-1
cdr3_nt: TGCGCCAGCAGGGCAGACGACAGGGAAGGCTATGGCTACACCTTC
cdr3_aa: CASRADDREGYGYTF

d_call: .
clone_size: many
j_call: TRBJ2-3
v_call: TRBV5-6
cdr3_nt: TGTGCCAGCAGCTCCCCGAGGCGGCTTGGGGCCACAGATACGCAGTATTTT
cdr3_aa: CASSSPRRLGATDTQYF

d_call: .
clone_size: .
j_call: TRBJ2-7
v_call: TRBV7-8
cdr3_nt: TGTGCCAGCAGCCCTTCCCGAAACGAGCAGTACTTC
cdr3_aa: CASSPSRNEQYF

d_call: TRBD2
clone_size: .
j_call: TRBJ2-3
v_call: TRBV5-6
cdr3_nt: TGTGCCAGCATCAGGACTAGCGGGGGAGATACGCAGTATTTT
cdr3_aa: CASIRTSGGDTQYF

d_call: .
clone_size: few
j_call: TRBJ1-2
v_call: TRBV6-5
cdr3_nt: TGTGCCAGCAGTTACTCAGACAGGCCCAACTATGGCTACACCTTC
cdr3_aa: CASSYSDRPNYGYTF

d_call: TRBD1
clone_size: many
j_call: TRBJ2-7
v_call: TRBV12-3/TRBV12-4
cdr3_nt: TGTGCCACCTCCCCGGACAGGGTCTCCTACGAGCAGTACTTC
cdr3_aa: CATSPDRVSYEQYF

d_call: .
clone_size: .
j_call: TRBJ1-4
v_call: TRBV6-5
cdr3_nt: TGTGCCAGCAGGGCCCCAGGGGATAATGAAAAACTGTTTTTT
cdr3_aa: CASRAPGDNEKLFF

d_call: TRBD1
clone_size: many
j_call: TRBJ1-1
v_call: TRBV10-3
cdr3_nt: TGTGCCATCAGTGGGGGGACAGGCCAGAGGGACACTGAAGCTTTCTTT
cdr3_aa: CAISGGTGQRDTEAFF